The 14 T cell receptor beta chains listed next were all sequenced from one sample in a study of blood T cell repertoires in COVID-19. Measured with immunoSEQ multiplex PCR; TCRdb has only the in-frame clones, and not every one. This table holds approximately 120,000 clones, 70% to 90% found once. The specimen sequenced was peripheral blood. These receptors were taken from a woman between 50 and 59 years old with acute or convalescent COVID-19.

The rearrangement joins TRBV7-8 to TRBJ1-3; the D is unclear. Looked up from germline, CDR1 is SGHVS and CDR2 is FQNEAQ. The CDR3 is 12 residues long. The germline V and J ends were trimmed by 5 bases and 4 bases, with 6 bases remaining between them. CDR3 region: CASSPTGNTIYF. The CDR3 bases are TGTGCCAGCAGCCCAACAGGAAACACCATATATTTT.

The chain recombines TRBV9 with TRBJ1-1, with TRBD1 identical over 7 bases. In germline, CDR1 is SGDLS, CDR2 YYNGEE. V trimming: 0 bases; J trimming: 8 bases; junction bases outside the gene matches: 1. This CDR3 is 12 amino acids long. DNA for the CDR3: TGTGCCAGCAGCGTAGGGACAGGAGAAGCTTTCTTT. Translation gives CASSVGTGEAFF.

V and J are TRBV7-6 and TRBJ2-5; TRBD1 matches 7 bases. Germline V CDR1 and CDR2: SGHVS, FNYEAQ. V dropped 0 bases and J dropped 4; count of bases not matched to a gene: 8. The CDR3 is 16 residues long. The CDR3 DNA sequence: TGTGCCAGCAGCTTAGCCCGACAGGGAAACGGAGAGACCCAGTACTTC. This gives the protein CASSLARQGNGETQYF.

This clone was found a few times. The chain links TRBV7-9 to TRBJ1-4; D unclear. V lost 5 bases, J lost 10 bases, and 8 bases lay in between. Germline V gene sequence: CDR1 SEHNR, CDR2 FQNEAQ (reference sequence). The CDR3 is made up of 11 amino acids. CDR3 protein: CASSNGRKLFF. CDR3 in DNA: TGTGCCAGCAGCAACGGGAGAAAACTGTTTTTT.

The rearrangement joins TRBV28 to TRBJ1-1; a weak D match, TRBD1 (5 bases). V was pared by 7 bases and J by 5 bases, with 11 bases between. Per the germline V gene, CDR1 is MDHEN and CDR2 is SYDVKM. The CDR3 covers 12 residues. The CDR3 DNA sequence: TGTGCCAGCAATTCAGGGCTTACTGAAGCTTTCTTT. This sequence encodes CASNSGLTEAFF. Complete variable domain (other parts from reference TRBV28 and TRBJ1-1): DVKVTQSSRYLVKRTGEKVFLECVQDMDHENMFWYRQDPGLGLRLIYFSYDVKMKEKGDIPEGYSVSREKKERFSLILESASTNQTSMYLCASNSGLTEAFFGQGTRLTVV.

This clone showed up just once. The rearrangement links TRBV25-1 to TRBJ2-3; 8 bases are a match to TRBD2. The CDR3 sequence is 14 residues long. CDR1 and CDR2 from the germline V gene are MGHDK and SYGVNS. Trimming took 6 bases from V and 5 from J; bases not matched to a gene: 7. In DNA, the CDR3 is TGTGCCAGCAGGGTCGGAGCGGGGGAAGATACGCAGTATTTT. It codes for CASRVGAGEDTQYF.

The J gene is TRBJ2-7, the V gene TRBV19, with a weak D call TRBD1 (6 bases). Per germline, CDR1 LNHDA and CDR2 SQIVND (reference sequence). The CDR3 runs 16 residues. V was trimmed by 0 bases and J by 6 bases, leaving 18 bases between them. CDR3 sequence reads: CASSIDLRRGKGEQYF. The CDR3 coding sequence is TGTGCCAGTAGTATAGATCTTCGAAGGGGGAAAGGCGAGCAGTACTTC.

The rearrangement joins TRBV5-4 to TRBJ2-2; TRBD2 aligns across 8 bases. From germline, CDR1 is SGHNT and CDR2 YYREEE (reference sequence). J gave up 3 bases and V 2 bases, and 3 bases lay outside the gene matches. The length of the CDR3 is 15 residues. This chain's CDR3 is CASSLSSGDTGELFF. The CDR3 DNA reads as TGTGCCAGCAGCTTAAGTAGCGGGGACACCGGGGAGCTGTTTTTT.

CDR3 protein: CASSRDRVYEQYF. CDR3 coding DNA: TGTGCCAGCAGCCGGGACAGAGTTTACGAGCAGTACTTC. The chain carries TRBV5-4 and TRBJ2-7; 7 nucleotides line up with TRBD1. V trimming: 4 bases; J trimming: 4 bases; junction bases outside the gene matches: 5. The CDR3 sequence is 13 residues long. CDR1 is SGHNT, CDR2 YYREEE, per germline (reference sequence).

The rearrangement joins TRBV18 to TRBJ2-4, with 13 bases fitting TRBD2. Germline loops: CDR1 KGHSH, CDR2 LQKENI. The CDR3 is made up of 17 amino acids. V dropped 6 bases and J dropped 1; count of bases not matched to a gene: 6. CDR3 sequence reads: CASSPSTSGGAKNIQYF. As DNA, the CDR3 is TGTGCCAGCTCCCCCTCGACTAGCGGGGGGGCCAAAAACATTCAGTACTTC.

The table lists this clone with a few counts. The chain uses TRBV19 and TRBJ1-2; weak D call: TRBD1 (6 bases). Germline assignment: CDR1 LNHDA and CDR2 SQIVND (reference sequence). The V gene lost 7 bases and the J gene lost 0 bases, with 18 bases spanning the gap. This CDR3 region has 16 residues. CDR3 in DNA: TGTGCCAGTACGAGGGAAGGACAGAGAGCTAACTATGGCTACACCTTC. Translation: CASTREGQRANYGYTF.

The V call is TRBV15, the J call TRBJ1-3; 9 bases are a match to TRBD1. This CDR3 has 15 amino acids. Germline loops: CDR1 LNHNV, CDR2 YYDKDF (reference sequence). The ends lost 5 bases at V and 7 bases at J; junction bases unmatched: 9. The CDR3 DNA follows: TGTGCCACCAGCTTTTCGACAGGGGGTAGCAACACCATATATTTT. Translation: CATSFSTGGSNTIYF. Full variable domain (missing parts from reference TRBV15 and TRBJ1-3): DAMVIQNPRYQVTQFGKPVTLSCSQTLNHNVMYWYQQKSSQAPKLLFHYYDKDFNNEADTPDNFQSRRPNTSFCFLDIRSPGLGDTAMYLCATSFSTGGSNTIYFGEGSWLTVV.

The chain combines TRBV20-1 with TRBJ2-2; 7 nucleotides line up with TRBD1. Germline V gene lookup returns CDR1 DFQATT and CDR2 SNEGSKA (reference sequence). CDR3 length: 15 amino acids. Losses at the gene ends were 3 bases for V and 6 bases for J; bases not matched to a gene: 10. This CDR3 reads CSASRWDSLSGELFF. The CDR3 coding sequence is TGCAGTGCTAGTAGATGGGACAGCCTATCCGGGGAGCTGTTTTTT.

The chain joins TRBV3-1 (or the pseudogene TRBV3-2) to TRBJ1-4; 7 bases are a match to TRBD1. V shed 6 bases and J 3 bases; nucleotides not matched to a gene: 7. Germline V CDR1 and CDR2: LGHDT, YNNKEL (reference sequence). CDR3 length: 15 residues. In DNA, the CDR3 is TGTGCCAGCAGTCAACCGGGACAGTCTAATGAAAAACTGTTTTTT. This codes for CASSQPGQSNEKLFF.